This is a list of T cell receptor beta chains from one sample in a study of identical twins. TCRdb analysed the 5' RACE reads with MiXCR anew, one entry per CDR3 protein. Seen here are around 570,000 distinct CDR3 sequences, around a tenth observed once, and the top ten hold under 3%. Separately, the same data were catalogued under a study of yellow fever vaccine responses in identical twins.

The sequencing sample was made of PBMCs. Receptor source: a young woman in good health. Both conserved end residues are part of each CDR3. The order of the fields is J gene, V gene, D gene, clone size, CDR3 protein, CDR3 DNA. A D gene is named only where the DNA matches it firmly. Not every row has a clone size; where given, it reads once, few, many or a size class.

>TRBJ2-5|TRBV28|TRBD2|NA
CASSLYPRGGVETQYF
TGTGCCAGCAGTTTATATCCCCGGGGGGGCGTGGAGACCCAGTACTTC
>TRBJ2-7|TRBV6-1|TRBD2|NA
CASSEILAGGPPYEQYF
TGTGCCAGCAGTGAAATTCTAGCGGGAGGGCCCCCCTACGAGCAGTACTTC
>TRBJ2-5|TRBV5-1|NA|once
CASSGTGEETQYF
TGCGCCAGCAGCGGGACTGGTGAGGAGACCCAGTACTTC
>TRBJ1-1|TRBV12-3/TRBV12-4|NA|NA
CASRQKEAFF
TGTGCCAGCAGGCAGAAGGAAGCTTTCTTT
>TRBJ2-5|TRBV3-1|NA|few
CASSRRVNQETQYF
TGTGCCAGCAGCCGACGCGTTAACCAAGAGACCCAGTACTTC
>TRBJ2-5|TRBV29-1|TRBD1|many
CSDSGGTQYF
TGCAGCGACTCAGGGGGAACCCAGTACTTC
>TRBJ2-7|TRBV28|NA|many
CASSLNPGYEQYF
TGTGCCAGCAGTTTAAACCCGGGCTACGAGCAGTACTTC
>TRBJ1-2|TRBV20-1|NA|many
CSAPWQEDYGYTF
TGCAGTGCTCCTTGGCAGGAGGACTATGGCTACACCTTC
>TRBJ2-5|TRBV20-1|NA|few
CSARSTQETQYF
TGCAGTGCTAGATCTACTCAAGAGACCCAGTACTTC
>TRBJ2-5|TRBV5-6|NA|NA
CASSLRIQETQYF
TGTGCCAGCAGCTTGCGGATTCAAGAGACCCAGTACTTC
>TRBJ2-5|TRBV5-1|NA|many
CASSQASSDRETQYF
TGCGCCAGCAGCCAAGCCAGTAGCGACCGCGAAACCCAGTACTTC
>TRBJ2-3|TRBV24-1|TRBD2|many
CATSDLGLAGGDTQYF
TGTGCCACCAGTGATCTAGGACTAGCGGGAGGAGATACGCAGTATTTT
>TRBJ2-7|TRBV15|NA|NA
CATSSSLTGRDYEQYF
TGTGCCACCAGCAGCTCACTCACTGGCAGAGACTACGAGCAGTACTTC
>TRBJ2-5|TRBV7-9|TRBD2|NA
CASSAPLAGGHQETQYF
TGTGCCAGCAGCGCGCCCCTAGCGGGGGGACACCAAGAGACCCAGTACTTC
>TRBJ2-1|TRBV3-1|TRBD2|NA
CASSQGTSGRTSWLF
TGTGCCAGCAGCCAAGGCACTAGCGGGAGGACCTCCTGGCTCTTC
>TRBJ2-2|TRBV2|TRBD1|NA
CASRTGGHTGELFF
TGTGCCAGCAGGACAGGGGGCCACACCGGGGAGCTGTTTTTT
>TRBJ2-5|TRBV4-2|NA|few
CASSQEKLGGWKETQYF
TGTGCCAGCAGCCAAGAAAAATTAGGGGGGTGGAAAGAGACCCAGTACTTC
>TRBJ1-1|TRBV20-1|NA|NA
CSATNGKTFTAFF
TGCAGTGCCACAAACGGGAAGACTTTTACAGCTTTCTTT
>TRBJ2-2|TRBV4-3|NA|many
CASSFALDNTGELFF
TGCGCCAGCAGCTTCGCGTTGGACAACACCGGGGAGCTGTTTTTT
>TRBJ2-3|TRBV6-1|TRBD2|NA
CASSPPGGDTQYF
TGTGCCAGCAGTCCCCCGGGGGGAGATACGCAGTATTTT
>TRBJ2-1|TRBV5-6|TRBD1|many
CASSPGTGFGNEQFF
TGTGCCAGCAGCCCCGGGACAGGGTTTGGCAATGAGCAGTTCTTC
>TRBJ2-1|TRBV9|NA|NA
CASSVGGPNNEQFF
TGTGCCAGCAGCGTAGGCGGGCCGAACAATGAGCAGTTCTTC
>TRBJ2-1|TRBV20-1|NA|many
CSASTADEQFF
TGCAGTGCTAGCACCGCGGATGAGCAGTTCTTC
>TRBJ1-5|TRBV6-2/TRBV6-3|NA|NA
CASSSEGSNQPQHF
TGTGCCAGCAGTTCAGAGGGTAGCAATCAGCCCCAGCATTTT
>TRBJ2-3|TRBV5-5|NA|NA
CASSFSGPPSGTQYF
TGTGCCAGCAGCTTTAGCGGCCCGCCGAGTGGGACGCAGTATTTT